The 7 T cell receptor beta chains in this list originate from one sample, sequenced in a study of T-cell reconstitution after alpha-beta-depleted transplantation in children. General study findings and limits: Reports say that about two months after transplant, the alpha-beta T cells came out of several hundred graft clones that had expanded.

The antigens for these receptors are not known. Unique molecular identifiers were incorporated into the prepared TCRbeta library. TCRdb used MiXCR to reprocess the PCR reads, holding one entry per CDR3 protein. Of around 31,000 distinct CDR3 sequences in the sample, roughly 6.7% are singletons; the top ten hold 27%. The sequenced sample was peripheral blood, obtained 60 days after TCRalphabeta/CD19-depleted stem cell transplant. Receptors originate from a child younger than two who had a stem cell transplant for acute myeloid leukemia, so the T cells may come from the graft donor.

This clonotype was picked up many times. This rearrangement joins TRBV6-5 to TRBJ2-6; no firm D call. Trimming took off 2 bases at V and 0 bases at J, with 5 bases between the two ends. The germline gives CDR1 MNHEY, CDR2 SVGAGI. The CDR3 is 15 amino acids. The CDR3 sequence is CASSYGYSGANVLTF. The CDR3 region has the DNA TGTGCCAGCAGTTACGGGTACTCTGGGGCCAACGTCCTGACTTTC.

Of note for this clonotype: A much larger clone differs from this one at a single base, so this may be a read error. The chain employs TRBV4-3 and TRBJ2-1, with 7 positions matching TRBD1. The germline V gene has CDR1 LGHNA and CDR2 YSLEER. The CDR3 length is 16 residues. CDR3 sequence (DNA): TGCGCCAGCAGCCGCAGTAACAGGGGATCGTACAATGAGCAGATCTTC. This encodes CASSRSNRGSYNEQIF.

This clonotype was detected many times. CDR3 nucleotide sequence: TGCGCCAGCAGCTTGCAGGGAACCACTGAAGCTTTCTTT. It specifies CASSLQGTTEAFF. This sequence joins TRBV5-1 and TRBJ1-1; D possibly corresponds to TRBD1 (5 bases). The V gene's germline CDR1 is SGHRS and CDR2 YFSETQ. The CDR3 has 13 amino acids. V dropped 1 base and J dropped 4 bases, with 8 bases sitting between them.

At least ten counts were recorded for this clonotype. The chain links TRBV5-1 to TRBJ2-7; the D is unclear. Germline CDR1 is SGHRS and CDR2 is YFSETQ. V lost 0 bases, J lost 0 bases, and 4 bases lay in between. This CDR3 has 13 amino acids. CDR3 sequence: CASSLELSYEQYF. The CDR3 coding sequence is TGCGCCAGCAGCTTGGAGCTCTCCTACGAGCAGTACTTC.

This clonotype showed up many times. The rearrangement joins TRBV7-2 to TRBJ1-2, with D possibly matching TRBD1 (6 bases). Deletions cut 7 bases from V and 4 bases from J, with 16 bases between. CDR1 and CDR2 (germline): SGHTA, FQGNSA. This CDR3 contains 14 residues. This CDR3 reads CASNRGGVGYGYTF. The CDR3 DNA reads TGTGCCAGCAATAGGGGGGGAGTTGGCTATGGCTACACCTTC.

The chain uses TRBV6-6 and TRBJ1-1; D call uncertain. This CDR3 region has 12 residues. Germline CDR1 and CDR2: MNHNY and SVGAGI (reference sequence). Trimming removed 4 bases from V and 4 bases from J, with 7 bases in between. CDR3 protein: CASSLHSTEAFF. For the CDR3, the DNA is TGTGCCAGCAGTTTGCATAGCACTGAAGCTTTCTTT.

This clonotype was detected many times. In DNA form, the CDR3 reads TGTGCCAGCAGCCCCATGCGGGGCACAGATACGCAGTATTTT. It translates to CASSPMRGTDTQYF. The rearrangement links TRBV7-9 to TRBJ2-3; possibly TRBD2 for D (5 bases). From germline, CDR1 is SEHNR and CDR2 FQNEAQ (reference sequence). The length of the CDR3 is 14 residues. V was pared by 5 bases and J by 1 base, with 10 bases between. The full variable domain, in which reference TRBV7-9 and TRBJ2-3 provide the parts outside the CDR3, is DTGVSQNPRHKITKRGQNVTFRCDPISEHNRLYWYRQTLGQGPEFLTYFQNEAQLEKSRLLSDRFSAERPKGSFSTLEIQRTEQGDSAMYLCASSPMRGTDTQYFGPGTRLTVL.